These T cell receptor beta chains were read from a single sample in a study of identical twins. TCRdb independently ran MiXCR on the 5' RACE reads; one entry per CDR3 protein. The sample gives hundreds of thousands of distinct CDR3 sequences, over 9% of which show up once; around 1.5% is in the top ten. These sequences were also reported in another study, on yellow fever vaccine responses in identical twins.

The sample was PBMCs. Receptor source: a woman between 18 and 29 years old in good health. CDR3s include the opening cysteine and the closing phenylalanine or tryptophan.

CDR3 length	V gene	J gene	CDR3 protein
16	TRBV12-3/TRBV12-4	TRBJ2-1	CASSLRLAPESREQFF
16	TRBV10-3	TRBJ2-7	CAISESRTGSSYEQYF
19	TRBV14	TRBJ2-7	CASSQGTLAGVGPPYEQYF
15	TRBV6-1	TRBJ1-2	CASRNTGTGDDGYTF
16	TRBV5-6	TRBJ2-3	CASSGGLAASTDTQYF
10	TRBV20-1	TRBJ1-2	CSARVGGYTF
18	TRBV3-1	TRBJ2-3	CASSQEPYTTLEGNTQYF
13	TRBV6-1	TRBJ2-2	CASKGGNTGELFF
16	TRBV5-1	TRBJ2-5	CASSLGLVADQETQYF
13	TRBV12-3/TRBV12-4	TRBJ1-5	CASSNRRVQPQHF
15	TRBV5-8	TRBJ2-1	CASSSKIKGWDEQFF
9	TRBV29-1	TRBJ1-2	CSPVGGYTF
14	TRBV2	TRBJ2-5	CASSVGRGQETQYF
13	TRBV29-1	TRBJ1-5	CSVERDSNQPQHF
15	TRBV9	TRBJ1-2	CASSVREGINYGYTF
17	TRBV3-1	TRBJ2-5	CATSQETRGGLWETQYF
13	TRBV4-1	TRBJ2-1	CASSVRALNEQFF
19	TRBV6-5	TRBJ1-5	CASSYATGATTPSNQPQHF
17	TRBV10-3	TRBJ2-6	CATLGSRASSGANVLTF
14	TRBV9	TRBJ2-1	CASSFAGKEGEQFF
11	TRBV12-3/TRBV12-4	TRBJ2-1	CASREYNEQFF
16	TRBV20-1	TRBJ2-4	CSARRDRGDGKNIQYF
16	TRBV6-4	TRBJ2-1	CASSAIAGRSYNEQFF
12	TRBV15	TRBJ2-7	CATSRDGREQYF
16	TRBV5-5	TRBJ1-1	CASSLEGQVRNTEAFF
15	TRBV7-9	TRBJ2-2	CASSLERENTGELFF
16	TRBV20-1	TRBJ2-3	CSARRTSGELGDTQYF
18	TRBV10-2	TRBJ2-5	CASSESGLAGVKAETQYF
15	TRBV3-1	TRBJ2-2	CASSLANHPTGELFF
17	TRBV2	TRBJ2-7	CASRRGLAEPQPYEQYF
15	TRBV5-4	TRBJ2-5	CASSLRGQVQETQYF
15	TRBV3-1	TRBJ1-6	CASSQAQGLDSPLHF
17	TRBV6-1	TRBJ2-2	CASRNPGVAGNTGELFF